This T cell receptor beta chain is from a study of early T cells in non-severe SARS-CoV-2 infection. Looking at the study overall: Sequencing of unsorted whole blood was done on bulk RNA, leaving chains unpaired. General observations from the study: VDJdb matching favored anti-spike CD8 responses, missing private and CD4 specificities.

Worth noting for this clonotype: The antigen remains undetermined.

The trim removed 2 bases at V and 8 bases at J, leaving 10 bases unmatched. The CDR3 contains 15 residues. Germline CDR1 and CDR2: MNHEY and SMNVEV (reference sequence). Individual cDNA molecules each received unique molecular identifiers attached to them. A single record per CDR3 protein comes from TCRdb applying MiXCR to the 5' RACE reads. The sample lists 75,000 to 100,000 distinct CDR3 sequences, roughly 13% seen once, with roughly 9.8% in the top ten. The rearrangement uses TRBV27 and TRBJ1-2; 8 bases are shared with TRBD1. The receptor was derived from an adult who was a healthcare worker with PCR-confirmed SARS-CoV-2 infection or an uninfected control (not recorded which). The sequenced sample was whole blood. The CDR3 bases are TGTGCCAGCAGTTTAAGCTCGCGGACAGGGCTGGGCTACACCTTC. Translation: CASSLSSRTGLGYTF.